Included here is one TCR beta chain sequence, with context. The antigen remains undetermined. In the PCR, 60 Vbeta and 13 Jbeta primers were used. Using immunoSEQ multiplex PCR, the repertoire was profiled, and TCRdb retains in-frame clones only, with some absent. The table has some 120,000 clones, around three quarters seen once. The entry originates in a study of cytomegalovirus exposure and HLA in healthy donors. Study results and caveats: Rates of TCR association differed by HLA locus in a later analysis, with DRB1 highest and HLA-C lowest. Cytomegalovirus-associated status was assigned to about 160 TCR beta chains. Later on, a genetic analysis was performed. It linked a missense variant in DCLRE1C with V- and J-gene trimming of TCR beta.

Germline values: CDR1 SGHRS, CDR2 YFSETQ. The CDR3 contains 15 residues. The V gene end was trimmed by 4 bases and the J gene end by 8 bases; junction bases not matched to a gene: 6. Sequencing was done on a sample of PBMCs. This chain links TRBV5-1 with TRBJ2-1; TRBD2 aligns across 13 bases. The clonotype originates from a woman between 40 and 55 years old in good health and CMV-seropositive. CDR3: CASSPRLAGGDEQFF. The CDR3 DNA sequence: TGCGCCAGCAGCCCACGACTAGCGGGAGGCGATGAGCAGTTCTTC.